The 31 T cell receptor beta chains below come from one sample, sequenced in a study of graft-versus-host responses after intestinal transplantation. The repertoire was sequenced with immunoSEQ multiplex PCR; TCRdb's copy has only in-frame clones and lacks some. Counted here are approximately 76,000 clones, approximately 84% occurring once; the ten biggest clones make up less than 0.45%. Antigen specificity for these receptors is unknown. The material was unstimulated CD4+ T cells sorted from spleen or lymph node cells, obtained before transplant. All receptors derive from a human donor who was the organ donor for an intestinal transplant.

The chain is built from TRBV5-6 and TRBJ2-5, with a tentative D call TRBD2 (6 bases). The CDR3 sequence is 14 residues long. Per the germline V gene, CDR1 is SGHDT and CDR2 is YYEEEE. V was shortened by 0 bases and J by 4 bases, with 10 bases between the two germline ends. The CDR3 DNA reads TGTGCCAGCAGCTTGGCTCCTAGCGTAGAGACCCAGTACTTC. This codes for CASSLAPSVETQYF.

This clone was detected once. The chain has TRBV6-5 and TRBJ1-6; D call uncertain. The germline gives CDR1 MNHEY, CDR2 SVGAGI. CDR3 length: 14 amino acids. The V end was cut by 2 bases, the J end by 7 bases, with 9 bases between. In DNA, the CDR3 is TGTGCCAGCAGTTACAGTACAGTCAATTCACCCCTCCACTTT. Translated: CASSYSTVNSPLHF.

This rearrangement joins TRBV2 to TRBJ2-3; D possibly corresponds to TRBD1 (5 bases). V gave up 6 bases and J gave up 4 bases, with 11 bases separating them. Per the germline V gene, CDR1 is SNHLY and CDR2 is FYNNEI. This CDR3 contains 13 residues. The CDR3 loop is CASRNPGSDTQYF. CDR3 DNA sequence: TGTGCCAGCAGGAACCCAGGGTCAGATACGCAGTATTTT.

CDR3 protein: CASRSRGNNEQFF. CDR3 DNA sequence: TGTGCCTCAAGATCGCGGGGTAACAATGAGCAGTTCTTC. The rearrangement uses TRBV19 and TRBJ2-1; weak D call: TRBD2 (6 bases). Germline CDR1 is LNHDA and CDR2 is SQIVND (reference sequence). This CDR3 comprises 13 residues. The ends were cut back, 11 bases at V and 5 bases at J, with 16 bases in the middle. The variable domain in full, completed from reference TRBV19 and TRBJ2-1, reads DGGITQSPKYLFRKEGQNVTLSCEQNLNHDAMYWYRQDPGQGLRLIYYSQIVNDFQKGDIAEGYSVSREKKESFPLTVTSAQKNPTAFYLCASRSRGNNEQFFGPGTRLTVL.

This chain connects TRBV7-2 to TRBJ1-2; TRBD1 matches 9 bases. With 1 base clipped from V and 3 bases from J, the junction kept 3 bases outside the gene matches. This CDR3 spans 15 amino acids. Germline values: CDR1 SGHTA, CDR2 FQGNSA. The CDR3 loop is CASSLVTGGDYGYTF. CDR3 bases: TGTGCCAGCAGCTTAGTTACAGGGGGCGACTATGGCTACACCTTC.

The chain joins TRBV5-4 to TRBJ1-2; D is possibly TRBD1 (5 bases). Trimming took off 2 bases at V and 4 bases at J, with 9 bases between the two ends. The CDR3 covers 13 residues. Germline V gene lookup returns CDR1 SGHNT and CDR2 YYREEE (reference sequence). The CDR3 sequence: CASSFSGGYGYTF. CDR3 DNA: TGTGCCAGCAGCTTCTCGGGGGGCTATGGCTACACCTTC. Full variable domain (missing parts from reference TRBV5-4 and TRBJ1-2): ETGVTQSPTHLIKTRGQQVTLRCSSQSGHNTVSWYQQALGQGPQFIFQYYREEENGRGNFPPRFSGLQFPNYSSELNVNALELDDSALYLCASSFSGGYGYTFGSGTRLTVV.

This clone was picked up a small number of times. The chain carries TRBV28 and TRBJ1-3, with TRBD1 as a possible D gene (6 bases). Germline CDR1 reads MDHEN; CDR2 reads SYDVKM. The V gene lost 2 bases and the J gene lost 4 bases, with 18 bases spanning the gap. The CDR3 consists of 17 residues. This CDR3 is CASSLAGAVMNGNTIYF. The CDR3 bases are TGTGCCAGCAGTTTAGCAGGGGCCGTTATGAACGGAAACACCATATATTTT.

The chain joins TRBV29-1 to TRBJ2-2; D is uncertain. Deletions cut 7 bases from V and 5 bases from J, with 8 bases between. Per germline, CDR1 SQVTM and CDR2 ANQGSEA. This CDR3 spans 11 amino acids. CDR3 nucleotides: TGCAGCGCCGATGAGACCGGGGAGCTGTTTTTT. It codes for CSADETGELFF.

The V gene is TRBV18, the J gene TRBJ2-4, with 8 bases lining up with TRBD2. There are 13 residues in the CDR3. The V and J ends lost 3 bases and 16 bases, in that order; junction bases with no gene match: 11. Germline V gene sequence: CDR1 KGHSH, CDR2 LQKENI. DNA of the CDR3: TGTGCCAGCTCACCTCCCCATTCGGGGGGGAGTTACTTC. It yields the protein CASSPPHSGGSYF.

The gene calls are TRBV18 and TRBJ2-7; 9 bases line up with TRBD1. CDR3 length equals 14 residues. Germline CDR1 and CDR2: KGHSH and LQKENI. The J segment lost 1 base and the V segment lost 5 bases, leaving 3 bases of the junction unmatched. The CDR3 DNA follows: TGTGCCAGCTCAGGGGGGACAGGGTCCTACGAGCAGTACGTC. Amino acids: CASSGGTGSYEQYV.

This clone turned up a few times. The chain links TRBV4-3 to TRBJ1-4; a possible D gene is TRBD1 (5 bases). This CDR3 has 16 residues. In germline, CDR1 is LGHNA, CDR2 YSLEER. V gave up 0 bases and J gave up 7 bases, with 15 bases separating them. The CDR3 region has the DNA TGCGCCAGCAGCCAAGAAGGACCAGGGCGCATTGAAAAACTGTTTTTT. This translates into CASSQEGPGRIEKLFF.

This clone was counted only a few times. This chain links TRBV5-1 with TRBJ2-5; a possible D gene is TRBD2 (7 bases). This CDR3 is 15 amino acids long. In germline, CDR1 is SGHRS, CDR2 YFSETQ. V dropped 2 bases and J dropped 5 bases, with 16 bases sitting between them. CDR3 residues: CASSFRGAREETQYF. The CDR3 DNA reads TGCGCCAGCAGCTTCCGGGGGGCCCGAGAGGAGACCCAGTACTTC.

This chain connects TRBV2 to TRBJ2-1; 12 bases match TRBD2. The CDR3 runs to 15 residues. Germline values: CDR1 SNHLY, CDR2 FYNNEI. Germline trimming cut 2 bases from V and 4 bases from J; bases unmatched to any gene: 0. CDR3: CASSETSGGYNEQFF. The CDR3 nucleotides read TGTGCCAGCAGTGAAACTAGCGGGGGGTACAATGAGCAGTTCTTC.

There are a few counts of this clone. The DNA is left out, because the CDR3 cannot be placed on it with certainty; the CDR3 is given as TCRdb lists it. This chain links TRBV21-1 with TRBJ2-7; the D call TRBD1 from the table was never checked on the DNA. TRBV21-1 counts as a pseudogene. The CDR3 comprises 15 residues, both ends counted. This chain's CDR3 is CASSKVGTGSYEQYV.

The V and J genes are TRBV19 and TRBJ2-5, with 7 bases that match TRBD1. Per the germline V gene, CDR1 is LNHDA and CDR2 is SQIVND (reference sequence). The junction had 6 bases not matched to a gene; V was cut back by 5 bases and J by 3 bases. The CDR3 totals 14 residues. The CDR3 DNA reads TGTGCCAGTAGTTTGACAGGGTTCAAAGAGACCCAGTACTTC. Amino acid sequence: CASSLTGFKETQYF.

This chain links TRBV5-4 with TRBJ2-2, with 7 bases matching TRBD1. The V segment lost 0 bases and the J segment 4 bases; nucleotides outside the gene matches: 9. The germline gives CDR1 SGHNT, CDR2 YYREEE (reference sequence). The CDR3 is 17 residues long. The CDR3 reads CASSLASNRGPTGELFF. CDR3 coding DNA: TGTGCCAGCAGCTTGGCCTCTAACAGGGGACCCACCGGGGAGCTGTTTTTT.

The genes are TRBV11-2 and TRBJ2-1; unclear D gene. The CDR3 extends over 12 amino acids. Trimming removed 3 bases from V and 5 bases from J, with 5 bases in between. Germline CDR1 reads SGHAT; CDR2 reads FQNNGV. The CDR3 is CASSFRNNEQFF. The CDR3 DNA follows: TGTGCCAGCAGCTTTAGAAACAATGAGCAGTTCTTC.

The V gene is TRBV6-5, the J gene TRBJ1-2, with 9 bases lining up with TRBD1. CDR3 length: 14 residues. The V segment lost 8 bases and the J segment 0 bases; nucleotides outside the gene matches: 4. Germline V CDR1 and CDR2: MNHEY, SVGAGI. CDR3 region: CASRRQGANYGYTF. In nucleotides, the CDR3 is TGTGCCAGCCGCCGACAGGGGGCTAACTATGGCTACACCTTC.

J is TRBJ1-3 and V is TRBV5-1; TRBD1 matches 7 bases. The V segment lost 7 bases and the J segment 4 bases; nucleotides outside the gene matches: 11. The CDR3 totals 15 residues. CDR1 is SGHRS and CDR2 is YFSETQ in the germline V gene. The DNA of the CDR3 is TGCGCCAGCTCCCCAAAGACAGGGCAAGGAAACACCATATATTTT. Translation: CASSPKTGQGNTIYF.

The J gene is TRBJ2-5, the V gene TRBV29-1, with a weak D call TRBD1 (6 bases). This CDR3 is built from 13 residues. Germline V gives CDR1 SQVTM, CDR2 ANQGSEA. Trimming stripped 5 bases from V and 0 bases from J, with 10 bases between. The CDR3 coding sequence is TGCAGCGTTCGGGACATCAACCAAGAGACCCAGTACTTC. This encodes CSVRDINQETQYF.

The J gene is TRBJ2-2, the V gene TRBV7-3, with D perhaps matching TRBD2 (5 bases). CDR1 is SGHTA and CDR2 is FQGTGA in the germline V gene. Trimming pared 0 bases from V and 0 bases from J, leaving 26 bases between. The CDR3 totals 22 residues. The CDR3 DNA follows: TGTGCCAGCAGCTTAACTAGTTGGAGGTGGGCTACCCTCTGTCCGAACACCGGGGAGCTGTTTTTT. It yields the protein CASSLTSWRWATLCPNTGELFF.

The CDR3 region is CASSDNRVVPETQYF. The CDR3 DNA is TGTGCCAGCAGTGACAACAGGGTAGTCCCAGAGACCCAGTACTTC. This chain links TRBV2 with TRBJ2-5; TRBD1 might be the D (6 bases). The V gene's germline CDR1 is SNHLY and CDR2 FYNNEI. The CDR3 runs 15 residues. The ends were cut back, 3 bases at V and 4 bases at J, with 15 bases in the middle.

This chain uses TRBV5-1 with TRBJ2-6; maybe TRBD1 (6 bases). The CDR3 extends over 16 amino acids. The V and J ends lost 4 bases and 0 bases respectively, with 11 bases between them. Germline V lookup: CDR1 SGHRS, CDR2 YFSETQ. This chain's CDR3 is CASSTQGNSGANVLTF. The CDR3, as DNA: TGCGCCAGCAGCACACAGGGTAACTCTGGGGCCAACGTCCTGACTTTC.

V gene TRBV5-1 combines with J gene TRBJ2-2; 9 bases line up with TRBD2. This CDR3 is built from 16 residues. CDR1 and CDR2 (germline): SGHRS, YFSETQ. V gave up 0 bases and J gave up 9 bases; unmatched junction bases: 9. The CDR3 region has the DNA TGCGCCAGCAGCTTGGCCGCAACTAGCGGGTGGAGGGAGCTGTTTTTT. The encoded protein is CASSLAATSGWRELFF.

Here the CDR3 DNA reads TGTGCCAGCATCCTGACTTTGGACAGCGCGGAAGGCTACACCTTC. It specifies CASILTLDSAEGYTF. V and J are TRBV6-1 and TRBJ1-2, with D perhaps TRBD1 (6 bases). This CDR3 comprises 15 residues. Between the trimmed V and J ends, which lost 7 bases and 8 bases, there was a span of 23 bases. CDR1 and CDR2 (germline): MNHNS, SASEGT.

This clone was seen a single time. The CDR3 nucleotides read TGCGCCAGCAGCTTGGGTGCGGGCACAGATACGCAGTATTTT. Translation gives CASSLGAGTDTQYF. The chain carries TRBV5-1 and TRBJ2-3; D call uncertain. Germline V lookup: CDR1 SGHRS, CDR2 YFSETQ. V lost 0 bases to trimming and J lost 1 base, with 6 bases between them. The CDR3 runs 14 residues.

The rearrangement uses TRBV5-6 and TRBJ1-4; 7 bases fit TRBD1. Germline V CDR1 and CDR2: SGHDT, YYEEEE. The J segment lost 4 bases and the V segment lost 4 bases, leaving 10 bases of the junction unmatched. This CDR3 has 16 amino acids. The CDR3 sequence is CASSPGQAFNNEKLFF. The CDR3 nucleotides read TGTGCCAGCAGCCCTGGACAGGCCTTCAATAATGAAAAACTGTTTTTT.

V gene TRBV7-9 combines with J gene TRBJ1-1; no clear D. From germline, CDR1 is SEHNR and CDR2 FQNEAQ (reference sequence). The CDR3 has 12 residues. Between the trimmed V and J ends, which lost 5 bases and 8 bases, there was a span of 12 bases. The CDR3 sequence is CASSPQPSEAFF. CDR3 bases: TGTGCCAGCAGCCCACAACCGTCGGAAGCTTTCTTT.

The V call is TRBV2, the J call TRBJ1-3, with TRBD1 matching over 7 bases. The length of the CDR3 is 16 residues. Trimming at V came to 4 bases and at J to 2 bases, leaving 8 bases not matched to a gene. The germline CDR1 and CDR2 sequences are SNHLY and FYNNEI. The CDR3 protein is CASSGMRGQTGNTIYF. The CDR3 coding sequence is TGTGCCAGCAGTGGGATGAGGGGGCAAACTGGAAACACCATATATTTT.

This clone was seen just once. The rearrangement uses TRBV29-1 and TRBJ2-1; D gene ambiguous. The CDR3 spans 14 residues. Germline V gene lookup returns CDR1 SQVTM and CDR2 ANQGSEA. Trimming left V 1 base short and J 0 bases short, with 7 bases between. CDR3 coding DNA: TGCAGCGTTGAAGGAGCGAGCTCCTACAATGAGCAGTTCTTC. It codes for CSVEGASSYNEQFF.

This clone appeared a few times. This sequence joins TRBV4-1 and TRBJ1-2; 8 nucleotides match TRBD1. There are 14 residues in the CDR3. With V trimmed by 0 bases and J by 7 bases, 4 bases remained unmatched. Germline assignment: CDR1 MGHRA and CDR2 YSYEKL. CDR3 DNA sequence: TGCGCCAGCAGCCAAGATAGGACAGGGTCTGGCTACACCTTC. This translates into CASSQDRTGSGYTF.